This T cell receptor beta chain was identified in a study of early stage breast cancer tumors. Study-wide background: ER+/PR+/HER2- status applied to about 70% of the 16 invasive breast tumors. General study results and limits: Enriched TCRB sequences shared across patients were mostly commonly generated sequences.

This clone appeared a few times. Its cognate antigen is unknown. The CDR3 has 15 residues. V trimming: 1 base; J trimming: 3 bases; junction bases outside the gene matches: 3. Germline CDR1 and CDR2: SGHTA and FQGNSA. Using immunoSEQ multiplex PCR, the repertoire was profiled, and TCRdb retains in-frame clones only, with some absent. Of tens of thousands of clones listed, about 78% are singletons. This receptor was identified in a person between 45 and 65 years old with breast cancer. The chain has TRBV7-2 and TRBJ1-2, with 9 bases identical to TRBD1. Material: blood. The CDR3 loop is CASSLVWTGDYGYTF. The CDR3 DNA reads TGTGCCAGCAGCTTAGTCTGGACAGGGGACTATGGCTACACCTTC.